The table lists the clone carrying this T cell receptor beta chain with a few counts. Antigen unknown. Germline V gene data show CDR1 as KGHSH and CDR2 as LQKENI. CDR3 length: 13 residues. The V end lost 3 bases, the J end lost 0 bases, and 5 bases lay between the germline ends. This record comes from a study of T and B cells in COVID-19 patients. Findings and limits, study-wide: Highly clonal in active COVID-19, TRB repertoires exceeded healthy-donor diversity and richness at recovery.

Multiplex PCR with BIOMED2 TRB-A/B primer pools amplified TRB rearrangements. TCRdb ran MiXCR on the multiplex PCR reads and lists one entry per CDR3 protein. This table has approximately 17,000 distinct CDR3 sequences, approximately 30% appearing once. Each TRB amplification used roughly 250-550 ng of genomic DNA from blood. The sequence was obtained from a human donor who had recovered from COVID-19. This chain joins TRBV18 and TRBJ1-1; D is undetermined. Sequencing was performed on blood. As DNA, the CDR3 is TGTGCCAGCTCACCCGGGCTGAACACTGAAGCTTTCTTT. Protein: CASSPGLNTEAFF.